These 11 T cell receptor beta chains share one sample of origin, sequenced in a study of blood T cell repertoires in COVID-19. Method: immunoSEQ multiplex PCR; TCRdb's copy keeps in-frame clones and lacks some. The table records 57,000 or so clones, 65% to 85% of them present only once. Source material: peripheral blood. The receptor set was obtained from a man aged 65 to 85 with active COVID-19.

This rearrangement joins TRBV7-2 to TRBJ2-7; D gene uncertain. The CDR3 runs 13 residues. Trimming removed 4 bases from V and 6 bases from J, with 13 bases in between. Germline lookup yields CDR1 SGHTA and CDR2 FQGNSA. CDR3 DNA sequence: TGTGCCAGCAGCTCCGGCAGTTCGGGCGAGCAGTACTTC. Translated, it gives CASSSGSSGEQYF.

This clone was seen once. This chain uses TRBV25-1 with TRBJ2-1; 8 bases are a match to TRBD1. V shed 3 bases and J 10 bases; nucleotides not matched to a gene: 8. Per germline, CDR1 MGHDK and CDR2 SYGVNS. The length of the CDR3 is 14 residues. This CDR3 reads CASSDPTGEVEQFF. DNA of the CDR3: TGTGCCAGCAGTGACCCGACAGGGGAAGTGGAGCAGTTCTTC.

The sample holds one count of this clone. This chain uses TRBV7-9 with TRBJ1-4; D might be TRBD1 (5 bases). The germline V and J ends were trimmed by 5 bases and 4 bases, with 20 bases remaining between them. The germline CDR1 and CDR2 sequences are SEHNR and FQNEAQ (reference sequence). This CDR3 comprises 17 residues. CDR3 region: CASSRGASGTLNEKLFF. The CDR3 DNA sequence: TGTGCCAGCAGCCGAGGGGCTTCTGGGACTCTTAATGAAAAACTGTTTTTT.

The chain couples TRBV5-1 to TRBJ2-1; 14 positions agree with TRBD2. This CDR3 region has 15 residues. The ends lost 7 bases at V and 9 bases at J; junction bases unmatched: 9. The germline V gene has CDR1 SGHRS and CDR2 YFSETQ. The CDR3 DNA is TGCGCCAGCCGGACCGGGACTAGCGGGAGAGGTGAGCAGTTCTTC. Amino acid sequence: CASRTGTSGRGEQFF.

The chain recombines TRBV7-2 with TRBJ1-1; D unresolved. CDR3 length equals 11 residues. Trimming shortened V by 5 bases and J by 10 bases, and 11 bases separated the two germline ends. Germline-derived CDR1 and CDR2 are SGHTA and FQGNSA. This CDR3 reads CASSPLASAFF. As DNA, the CDR3 is TGTGCCAGCAGCCCCCTCGCGTCAGCTTTCTTT. Looking up the rest from reference TRBV7-2 and TRBJ1-1 gives the full variable domain: GAGVSQSPSNKVTEKGKDVELRCDPISGHTALYWYRQSLGQGLEFLIYFQGNSAPDKSGLPSDRFSAERTGGSVSTLTIQRTQQEDSAVYLCASSPLASAFFGQGTRLTVV.

The chain recombines TRBV7-2 with TRBJ1-6; no clear D gene. The length of the CDR3 is 17 residues. Germline V gene sequence: CDR1 SGHTA, CDR2 FQGNSA. V gave up 0 bases and J gave up 5 bases, with 14 bases separating them. The CDR3 DNA sequence: TGTGCCAGCAGCTTAGCGCGACTCATAAGTAATAATTCACCCCTCCACTTT. It encodes CASSLARLISNNSPLHF.

The V gene is TRBV9, the J gene TRBJ1-3; a weak D match, TRBD1 (5 bases). CDR3 length: 15 amino acids. CDR1 and CDR2 (germline): SGDLS, YYNGEE. V lost 3 bases, J lost 0 bases, and 10 bases lay in between. DNA for the CDR3: TGTGCCAGCAGCGACAACAGGATCTCTGGAAACACCATATATTTT. Protein sequence: CASSDNRISGNTIYF.

This rearrangement joins TRBV10-3 to TRBJ2-2, with 9 nucleotides matching TRBD2. Germline assignment: CDR1 ENHRY and CDR2 SYGVKD. The V segment lost 7 bases and the J segment 5 bases; nucleotides outside the gene matches: 5. The CDR3 covers 14 residues. Written as DNA, the CDR3 is TGTGCCATCAATAGCGGGAGTAGGACCGGGGAGCTGTTTTTT. Amino acids: CAINSGSRTGELFF.

The table lists this clone with a count of one. J is TRBJ2-3 and V is TRBV9; 8 bases map to TRBD2. CDR1 is SGDLS, CDR2 YYNGEE, per germline. Losses at the gene ends were 4 bases for V and 3 bases for J; bases not matched to a gene: 7. This CDR3 contains 15 residues. The CDR3 sequence is CASSPRERGTDTQYF. The CDR3 coding sequence is TGTGCCAGCAGCCCTAGAGAGCGGGGGACAGATACGCAGTATTTT.

The chain joins TRBV9 to TRBJ2-1, with 13 bases lining up with TRBD2. Germline V gene data show CDR1 as SGDLS and CDR2 as YYNGEE. The CDR3 is made up of 17 amino acids. With V trimmed by 3 bases and J by 1 base, 4 bases remained unmatched. CDR3 sequence reads: CASSDPGLAGSYNEQFF. The CDR3 nucleotides read TGTGCCAGCAGCGATCCGGGACTAGCGGGGTCCTACAATGAGCAGTTCTTC.

The chain is built from TRBV6-5 and TRBJ2-1; D may be TRBD2 (6 bases). The V end lost 0 bases, the J end lost 3 bases, and 6 bases lay between the germline ends. Germline values: CDR1 MNHEY, CDR2 SVGAGI. The CDR3 has 14 amino acids. Written as DNA, the CDR3 is TGTGCCAGCAGTTACTCGGACTACTACAATGAGCAGTTCTTC. Encoded protein: CASSYSDYYNEQFF.